The source of this TCR beta chain is a study of T cell repertoires in cytomegalovirus infection. Study details: Indicated by public TCR beta signatures were CMV infection and matching HLA type.

Comment on this clonotype: The antigen remains unidentified.

Findings of the study overall: HLA-C-restricted TCR beta clonotypes specific for CMV led the ex vivo response.

V gave up 6 bases and J gave up 5 bases, with 14 bases separating them. The germline CDR1 and CDR2 sequences are SEHNR and FQNEAQ (reference sequence). There are 13 residues in the CDR3. Via MiXCR, TCRdb re-called the reads, giving one row per CDR3 protein. The sample lists about 230,000 distinct CDR3 sequences, 20% to 25% occurring once. The source of this sequence is a human donor in good health (CMV status not recorded). Some clones in this sample may be carry-over from other donors' samples. The chain has TRBV7-9 and TRBJ2-7, with D possibly being TRBD1 (6 bases). The source material was CD8+ T cells from PBMCs. CDR3 bases: TGTGCCAGCAGTACCGGGACAAGCAACGAGCAGTACTTC. The encoded protein is CASSTGTSNEQYF.